The entry below gives a single TCR beta chain sequence along with its context. Its antigen is as yet unknown. The repertoire was sequenced with immunoSEQ multiplex PCR; TCRdb's copy has only in-frame clones and lacks some. Among about 35,000 clones listed, approximately 90% were seen once. This specimen belongs to a study of lymphopenia after photon versus proton radiotherapy. Points from the study as a whole: Post-nadir diversity loss with photons came from oligoclonal expansion, particularly CD8+ Temra cells. Relative stability marked proton patients; photon patients lost diversity and naive cells.

Germline V CDR1 and CDR2: ENHRY, SYGVKD. V was cut by 2 bases and J by 4 bases, with 6 bases left in between. This CDR3 comprises 12 residues. This clonotype originated in a man aged 60 to 75 with cholangiocarcinoma. The V call is TRBV10-3, the J call TRBJ2-7; D tentatively reads TRBD1 or TRBD2 (5 bases each). The sample consisted of peripheral blood, taken from a patient treated with photon-based radiotherapy. The CDR3 nucleotides read TGTGCCATCAGTGAGGGGGGTTACGAGCAGTACTTC. It yields the protein CAISEGGYEQYF.